The rows below give T cell receptor beta chains drawn from one sample of a study of blood T cell repertoires in COVID-19. The repertoire was sequenced with immunoSEQ multiplex PCR; TCRdb's copy has only in-frame clones and lacks some. The data contain over 300,000 clones, almost 85% of them seen just once; the ten biggest clones take up around 6.9%. Source material: peripheral blood. These receptors were taken from a human donor in a cohort sampled during active COVID-19. CDR3s include the opening cysteine and the closing phenylalanine or tryptophan. The D gene is left open where the match is weak. Only part of the rows carry a size: once, few, many, or a class if the clone is expanded.

J gene,clone size,D gene,V gene,CDR3 protein,CDR3 DNA
TRBJ1-4,NA,TRBD1,TRBV7-9,CASSPGQAFEKLFF,TGTGCCAGCAGTCCGGGACAGGCGTTCGAAAAACTGTTTTTT
TRBJ2-7,NA,NA,TRBV6-1,CASSDSGGLSYEQYF,TGTGCCAGCAGTGATTCAGGGGGGCTATCCTACGAGCAGTACTTC
TRBJ2-1,NA,TRBD2,TRBV7-3,CASSPTPVAGVNEQFF,TGTGCCAGCAGCCCGACCCCAGTGGCGGGGGTCAATGAGCAGTTCTTC
TRBJ2-1,NA,TRBD1,TRBV2,CASRPGTGFEQFF,TGTGCCAGCAGACCCGGGACAGGGTTTGAGCAGTTCTTC
TRBJ1-5,once,NA,TRBV7-3,CASSLTGGDQPQHF,TGTGCCAGCAGCTTAACTGGCGGGGATCAGCCCCAGCATTTT
TRBJ1-2,NA,NA,TRBV6-5,CASEGFDGYTF,TGTGCCAGCGAGGGTTTTGACGGCTACACCTTC
TRBJ2-1,NA,TRBD2,TRBV29-1,CSVVLAGAGVTNEQFF,TGCAGCGTTGTACTAGCGGGGGCCGGCGTGACAAATGAGCAGTTCTTC
TRBJ1-2,NA,NA,TRBV12-5,CASSRALISGYTF,TGTGCTAGCAGCAGGGCCCTAATCTCTGGCTACACCTTC
TRBJ2-5,NA,TRBD2,TRBV30,CAWSIAGGRETQYF,TGTGCCTGGAGTATAGCGGGGGGGCGGGAGACCCAGTACTTC
TRBJ1-1,many,TRBD1,TRBV29-1,CSVDPLTGEAFF,TGCAGCGTTGATCCCTTGACAGGGGAAGCTTTCTTT
TRBJ2-7,NA,NA,TRBV4-2,CASSQEAGGATYEQYF,TGTGCCAGCAGCCAAGAGGCTGGAGGGGCCACCTACGAGCAGTACTTC
TRBJ1-4,NA,NA,TRBV5-4,CASSFNLAANEKLFF,TGTGCCAGCAGCTTCAATCTCGCGGCTAATGAAAAACTGTTTTTT
TRBJ2-3,NA,NA,TRBV14,CASSQVDFRGRGTDTQYF,TGTGCCAGCAGCCAAGTTGATTTTAGGGGTAGGGGCACAGATACGCAGTATTTT
TRBJ1-1,NA,NA,TRBV5-1,CASSLDWGGSPEAFF,TGCGCCAGCAGCTTGGATTGGGGAGGGTCTCCTGAAGCTTTCTTT
TRBJ1-1,few,NA,TRBV7-9,CASSYRDTEAFF,TGTGCCAGCAGCTACAGGGACACTGAAGCTTTCTTT
TRBJ2-7,once,NA,TRBV27,CAAGERREQYF,TGTGCCGCCGGCGAAAGGAGGGAGCAGTACTTC
TRBJ1-4,NA,TRBD1,TRBV6-1,CASSGGQGARGEKLFF,TGTGCCAGCAGTGGGGGACAGGGGGCGCGGGGTGAAAAACTGTTTTTT
TRBJ2-7,NA,TRBD2,TRBV30,CAWNRGGYEQYF,TGTGCCTGGAACCGGGGGGGATACGAGCAGTACTTC
TRBJ2-7,NA,TRBD1,TRBV30,CAWSVQGARDEQYF,TGTGCCTGGAGTGTACAGGGGGCGAGGGACGAGCAGTACTTC
TRBJ1-6,NA,NA,TRBV6-5,CASSMKMGVPLHF,TGTGCCAGCTCAATGAAAATGGGCGTACCCCTCCACTTT
TRBJ2-5,NA,TRBD2,TRBV5-1,CASNRTSDQETQYF,TGCGCCAGCAATAGGACTAGCGACCAAGAGACCCAGTACTTC
TRBJ1-5,NA,TRBD1,TRBV20-1,CSASRDRGFNQPQHF,TGCAGTGCTAGTCGGGACAGGGGCTTCAATCAGCCCCAGCATTTT
TRBJ1-1,once,TRBD1,TRBV10-3,CATTTGLNTEAFF,TGTGCCACTACGACAGGGCTGAACACTGAAGCTTTCTTT
TRBJ1-4,NA,NA,TRBV6-1,CASSEAGAGVGKLFF,TGTGCCAGCAGTGAAGCGGGGGCAGGGGTCGGGAAACTGTTTTTT
TRBJ1-5,NA,NA,TRBV10-2,CASSHDNYQPQHF,TGCGCCAGCAGTCACGACAATTATCAGCCCCAGCATTTT
TRBJ1-1,NA,TRBD1,TRBV30,CAWSRRDRGGNTEAFF,TGTGCCTGGAGCCGCCGGGACAGGGGAGGTAACACTGAAGCTTTCTTT
TRBJ2-2,NA,NA,TRBV5-1,CASSLAGMYDGELFF,TGCGCCAGCAGCTTGGCCGGGATGTATGATGGGGAGCTGTTTTTT
TRBJ1-1,NA,NA,TRBV6-5,CASRLNSEAFF,TGTGCCAGCAGGCTCAACTCTGAAGCTTTCTTT
TRBJ2-3,NA,TRBD2,TRBV19,CASVPGLAGDTDTQYF,TGTGCCAGTGTCCCGGGACTAGCGGGAGACACAGATACGCAGTATTTT
TRBJ1-1,few,NA,TRBV5-1,CASSTGDRNTEAFF,TGCGCCAGCAGCACGGGGGACCGGAACACTGAAGCTTTCTTT
TRBJ1-4,NA,NA,TRBV12-3/TRBV12-4,CASSLFEREKLFF,TGTGCCAGCAGTTTATTTGAGCGTGAAAAACTGTTTTTT
TRBJ1-1,NA,NA,TRBV9,CASSVGQLNTEAFF,TGTGCCAGCAGCGTAGGACAGTTGAACACTGAAGCTTTCTTT
TRBJ1-3,NA,NA,TRBV6-5,CASSRTVGNTIYF,TGTGCCAGCAGTCGGACTGTTGGAAACACCATATATTTT
TRBJ1-6,NA,TRBD1,TRBV2,CASSAMGQHNSPLHF,TGTGCCAGCAGTGCTATGGGACAGCATAATTCACCCCTCCACTTT
TRBJ2-1,NA,NA,TRBV13,CASSLLRGRNEQFF,TGTGCCAGCAGCTTGTTGCGGGGGCGAAATGAGCAGTTCTTC
TRBJ1-1,once,NA,TRBV4-2,CASSQGQGTEAFF,TGTGCCAGCAGCCAAGGTCAGGGCACTGAAGCTTTCTTT
TRBJ2-3,NA,NA,TRBV6-5,CASTPAGAPDTQYF,TGTGCCAGCACCCCCGCGGGGGCACCCGATACGCAGTATTTT
TRBJ1-2,NA,TRBD1,TRBV5-1,CASSLGQDYGYTF,TGCGCCAGCAGCCTGGGACAGGACTATGGCTACACCTTC
TRBJ1-2,few,NA,TRBV6-1,CASSEQGNYGYTF,TGTGCCAGCAGTGAACAGGGGAACTATGGCTACACCTTC
TRBJ2-3,NA,NA,TRBV19,CASSIRGFDTQYF,TGTGCCAGTAGTATAAGGGGATTTGATACGCAGTATTTT
TRBJ1-6,NA,NA,TRBV5-8,CASSLRDGSSPLHF,TGTGCCAGCAGCCTACGGGATGGATCTTCACCCCTCCACTTT
TRBJ2-7,NA,TRBD1,TRBV12-5,CASGLVLRNEGASYEQYF,TGTGCTAGTGGTTTGGTACTTAGGAACGAGGGGGCATCCTACGAGCAGTACTTC
TRBJ2-4,NA,TRBD2,TRBV28,CASIPDGGADIQYF,TGTGCCAGCATTCCCGACGGGGGGGCGGACATTCAGTACTTC
TRBJ1-1,NA,NA,TRBV6-5,CASRIPNHAEAFF,TGTGCCAGCAGAATCCCTAATCACGCTGAAGCTTTCTTT
TRBJ2-7,NA,NA,TRBV5-6,CASHRDKTSYEQYF,TGTGCCAGTCACCGGGACAAAACGTCCTACGAGCAGTACTTC
TRBJ1-2,few,NA,TRBV5-4,CASSFGGNYGYTF,TGTGCCAGCAGCTTCGGAGGGAACTATGGCTACACCTTC
TRBJ1-6,NA,NA,TRBV10-3,CAISESSGVRGNSPLHF,TGTGCCATCAGTGAGTCCTCAGGGGTGAGGGGAAATTCACCCCTCCACTTT
TRBJ1-6,NA,NA,TRBV5-1,CASSLVGGQNSPLHF,TGCGCCAGCAGCTTGGTGGGCGGACAAAATTCACCCCTCCACTTT